This passage covers 14 T cell receptor beta chains from one sample sequenced in a study of blood T cells in healthy people across ages (dated by TCRdb to the mid-2010s). The method behind the library was 5' RACE. The data were produced on an Illumina HiSeq 2500. A second about 7 to 12 cycle PCR used a sample-barcoded 5' primer and a J-beta primer mix. TCRdb passed the public sequencing reads through fastp at Q25 and MiXCR, retaining productive beta sequences. For every CDR3 protein sequence, its rows merge into one entry that carries the most common genes and DNA. The table for this sample lists approximately 600,000 distinct CDR3 sequences; 58% of them were counted only once. The ten largest clonotypes hold approximately 40% of the sample. The material sequenced was blood. The receptors here all came from a man aged 55 to 70 in good health.

The sample holds a few counts of this clonotype. V is TRBV11-2 and J is TRBJ2-7; D gene ambiguous. This CDR3 comprises 13 residues. Germline CDR1 reads SGHAT; CDR2 reads FQNNGV. V lost 1 base and J lost 7, with 11 bases in between. This CDR3 reads CASSLGTLWEQYF. The CDR3 DNA reads as TGTGCCAGCAGCTTAGGTACTTTATGGGAGCAGTACTTC.

CDR3 in DNA: TGTGCCAGCAGCGTAACAGGGGGAGACTATGGCTACACCTTC. Protein product: CASSVTGGDYGYTF. The genes are TRBV7-2 and TRBJ1-2; 8 bases are shared with TRBD1. This CDR3 contains 14 residues. V was pared by 5 bases and J by 3 bases, with 5 bases of the junction left unmatched. The germline V gene has CDR1 SGHTA and CDR2 FQGNSA.

This chain joins TRBV20-1 and TRBJ2-3; maybe TRBD2 (5 bases). The V gene lost 3 bases and the J gene lost 5 bases, with 18 bases spanning the gap. The CDR3 sequence is 15 residues long. Germline-derived CDR1 and CDR2 are DFQATT and SNEGSKA (reference sequence). The CDR3 bases are TGCAGTGCTAGTCCCCCCCCAGCGGTGGGAGATACGCAGTATTTT. This gives the protein CSASPPPAVGDTQYF.

This chain connects TRBV6-5 to TRBJ1-5; a weak D match, TRBD1 (5 bases). Germline V CDR1 and CDR2: MNHEY, SVGAGI. Trimming removed 2 bases at V and 4 bases at J, with 12 bases between. This CDR3 has 15 residues. CDR3 in amino acids: CASSYGRDGNQPQHF. The CDR3 DNA reads as TGTGCCAGCAGTTACGGCAGGGATGGTAATCAGCCCCAGCATTTT.

The rearrangement links TRBV6-1 to TRBJ1-2; 7 bases map to TRBD1. CDR1 and CDR2 (germline): MNHNS, SASEGT. The CDR3 consists of 17 residues. V was clipped by 4 bases and J by 1 base; unmatched bases: 12. The CDR3 loop is CASSVHTGTDINYGYTF. CDR3 nucleotide sequence: TGTGCCAGCAGTGTACATACCGGGACAGATATTAACTATGGCTACACCTTC.

As for this clonotype: Possible read error: a much larger clone is one base away. The chain employs TRBV29-1 and TRBJ2-5; 9 bases line up with TRBD1. The CDR3 runs to 14 residues. V dropped 3 bases and J dropped 4; count of bases not matched to a gene: 6. CDR1 is SQVTM, CDR2 ANQGSEA, per germline. The CDR3 bases are TGCAGCGTTGACGTGGGGACAGGGAGAGAGACCCAGTACTTC. Translation gives CSVDVGTGRETQYF.

The chain is built from TRBV20-1 and TRBJ2-3, with D perhaps assigned TRBD1 or TRBD2 (5 bases each). V lost 4 bases to trimming and J lost 5 bases, with 19 bases between them. Germline assignment: CDR1 DFQATT and CDR2 SNEGSKA (reference sequence). The CDR3 consists of 15 residues. In DNA form, the CDR3 reads TGCAGTGCTAACGAGGGGCAAATCCATATAGATACGCAGTATTTT. Its translation is CSANEGQIHIDTQYF.

This clonotype was seen a few times. The V call is TRBV9, the J call TRBJ2-5, with a tentative D call TRBD1 (6 bases). The germline V gene encodes CDR1 SGDLS and CDR2 YYNGEE. The CDR3 loop spans 15 amino acids. Trimming took 4 bases from V and 5 from J, leaving 18 bases between them. CDR3 sequence (DNA): TGTGCCAGCAGCCATGAACAGGGCCCTCGGGAGACCCAGTACTTC. Translated: CASSHEQGPRETQYF.

The V call is TRBV6-1, the J call TRBJ2-5; no clear D. Trimming pared 6 bases from V and 5 bases from J, leaving 10 bases between. This CDR3 region has 12 residues. The germline gives CDR1 MNHNS, CDR2 SASEGT. CDR3 amino acids: CASSQVKETQYF. DNA for the CDR3: TGTGCCAGCAGCCAAGTCAAGGAGACCCAGTACTTC.

V is TRBV5-1 and J is TRBJ2-5; 11 nucleotides match TRBD2. The CDR3 runs to 15 residues. Germline assignment: CDR1 SGHRS and CDR2 YFSETQ. Unmatched junction bases numbered 7, after V lost 6 bases and J lost 3 bases. The CDR3 sequence is CASNPGTSGEETQYF. The CDR3 DNA follows: TGCGCCAGCAACCCCGGGACTAGCGGTGAAGAGACCCAGTACTTC. Full variable domain (missing parts from reference TRBV5-1 and TRBJ2-5): KAGVTQTPRYLIKTRGQQVTLSCSPISGHRSVSWYQQTPGQGLQFLFEYFSETQRNKGNFPGRFSGRQFSNSRSEMNVSTLELGDSALYLCASNPGTSGEETQYFGPGTRLLVL.

This chain connects TRBV7-8 to TRBJ2-5; D possibly uses TRBD1 or TRBD2 (7 bases each). Trimming shortened V by 4 bases and J by 1 base, and 13 bases separated the two germline ends. The CDR3 contains 15 residues. Germline V CDR1 and CDR2: SGHVS, FQNEAQ. In DNA form, the CDR3 reads TGTGCCAGCAGCTCAGCGGGACAGACCCAAGAGACCCAGTACTTC. Its translation: CASSSAGQTQETQYF.

As regards this clonotype: A much larger clone sits a single nucleotide away, making a read error possible. The chain links TRBV5-8 to TRBJ2-4, with TRBD1 matching 11 bases. The J call may be incorrect, as the DNA end agrees better with TRBJ2-7. Germline V lookup: CDR1 SGHTS, CDR2 YDEGEE. The CDR3 is 14 amino acids. The DNA for the CDR3 is TGTGCCAGCAGCCGGGGACAGGGGGTCCACGAGCAGTACTTC. It yields the protein CASSRGQGVHEQYF.

V is TRBV21-1 and J is TRBJ2-5; the table's D call, TRBD1, has no DNA check behind it. TRBV21-1 is classified as a pseudogene. This CDR3 is built from 16 residues. The CDR3 DNA follows: TGTGCCAGCAGCATCCGTTTCGGACAGGGAGAAGAGACCCAGTACTTC. Encoded protein: CASSIRFGQGEETQYF.

The chain employs TRBV20-1 and TRBJ2-1; TRBD2 aligns across 8 bases. With 5 bases clipped from V and 4 bases from J, the junction kept 10 bases outside the gene matches. The germline gives CDR1 DFQATT, CDR2 SNEGSKA (reference sequence). The CDR3 length is 15 residues. CDR3 DNA sequence: TGCAGTGCTCAGCCCTTGCGGGGGGCTTACAATGAGCAGTTCTTC. Encoded protein: CSAQPLRGAYNEQFF.